This is a list of T cell receptor beta chains from one sample in a study of T cells after yellow fever vaccination. TCRdb analysed the 5' RACE reads with MiXCR anew, one entry per CDR3 protein. The table lists over 250,000 distinct CDR3 sequences, around 5.3% of them singletons. The starting material was CD4+ T cells sorted from PBMCs, obtained on the day of the yellow fever booster vaccination. Receptor source: a man between 18 and 29 years old who received the YFV17D yellow fever vaccine. Both conserved end residues are part of each CDR3. Fields, in order: CDR3 protein, CDR3 DNA, clone size, V gene, J gene, D gene. The D gene is left open where the match is weak. Size tells how often a clone was seen (once, few, many) or the class of an expanded clone, and some rows leave it out.

CDR3 protein: CASSLWTVYGYTF
CDR3 DNA: TGTGCCAGCAGCTTATGGACAGTCTATGGCTACACCTTC
clone size: few
V gene: TRBV7-2
J gene: TRBJ1-2
D gene: NA

CDR3 protein: CASSLAYRGASETEAFF
CDR3 DNA: TGTGCCAGCAGCTTAGCGTATAGGGGGGCTTCGGAAACTGAAGCTTTCTTT
clone size: NA
V gene: TRBV7-8
J gene: TRBJ1-1
D gene: NA

CDR3 protein: CASSVSVEGQPQHF
CDR3 DNA: TGTGCCAGCAGCGTATCGGTCGAGGGTCAGCCCCAGCATTTT
clone size: few
V gene: TRBV9
J gene: TRBJ1-5
D gene: NA

CDR3 protein: CASKGRYSEAFF
CDR3 DNA: TGTGCCAGCAAAGGTCGGTACTCTGAAGCTTTCTTT
clone size: many
V gene: TRBV7-3
J gene: TRBJ1-1
D gene: NA

CDR3 protein: CASSPGYSNQPQHF
CDR3 DNA: TGTGCCAGCTCACCGGGGTATAGCAATCAGCCCCAGCATTTT
clone size: NA
V gene: TRBV18
J gene: TRBJ1-5
D gene: NA

CDR3 protein: CASSLEAGTGELFF
CDR3 DNA: TGTGCCAGCAGCTTGGAAGCGGGCACCGGGGAGCTGTTTTTT
clone size: NA
V gene: TRBV7-6
J gene: TRBJ2-2
D gene: NA

CDR3 protein: CASSQDILRAGELFF
CDR3 DNA: TGCGCCAGCAGCCAAGATATTTTGAGGGCCGGGGAGCTGTTTTTT
clone size: few
V gene: TRBV4-3
J gene: TRBJ2-2
D gene: NA

CDR3 protein: CASSDPGQGARGYTF
CDR3 DNA: TGCGCCAGCAGCGACCCGGGACAGGGAGCGCGGGGCTACACCTTC
clone size: NA
V gene: TRBV5-1
J gene: TRBJ1-2
D gene: TRBD1

CDR3 protein: CASSERRAGPEQYF
CDR3 DNA: TGTGCCAGCAGTGAACGTAGGGCTGGTCCCGAGCAGTACTTC
clone size: many
V gene: TRBV2
J gene: TRBJ2-7
D gene: NA

CDR3 protein: CASNLAGGINNEQFF
CDR3 DNA: TGTGCCAGTAATCTAGCGGGGGGCATCAACAATGAGCAGTTCTTC
clone size: many
V gene: TRBV19
J gene: TRBJ2-1
D gene: TRBD2

CDR3 protein: CATSSWTGEETQYF
CDR3 DNA: TGTGCCACCAGTAGTTGGACAGGGGAAGAGACCCAGTACTTC
clone size: NA
V gene: TRBV24-1
J gene: TRBJ2-5
D gene: TRBD1